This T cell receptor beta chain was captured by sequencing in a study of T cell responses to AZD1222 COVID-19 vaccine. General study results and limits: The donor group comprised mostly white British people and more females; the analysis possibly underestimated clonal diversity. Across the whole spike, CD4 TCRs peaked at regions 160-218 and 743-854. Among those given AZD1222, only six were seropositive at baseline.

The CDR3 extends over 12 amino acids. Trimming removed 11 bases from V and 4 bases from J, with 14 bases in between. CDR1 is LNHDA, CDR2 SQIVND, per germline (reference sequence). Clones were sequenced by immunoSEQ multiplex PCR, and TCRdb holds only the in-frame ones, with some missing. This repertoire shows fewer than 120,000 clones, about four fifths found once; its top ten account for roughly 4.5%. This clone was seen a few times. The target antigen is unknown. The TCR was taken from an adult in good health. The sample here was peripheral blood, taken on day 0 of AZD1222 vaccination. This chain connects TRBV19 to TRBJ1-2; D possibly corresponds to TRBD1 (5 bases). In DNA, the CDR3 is TGTGCCGGGGGGAATTCGGGCTATGGCTACACCTTC. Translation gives CAGGNSGYGYTF.